This TCR beta chain was documented in a study of prognosis after radiotherapy for stage I lung cancer (dated by TCRdb to about 2021). Broadly, across the study: Between early 2018 and 2019, 20 or so stage I NSCLC patients were enrolled in Nanjing, China. Four of the 19 patients developed distant metastases after SBRT, at a median of about seven months; the other 15 showed no significant progression. The cohort included about 12 men and five to seven women, with a median age of around 70 years and a range of roughly 53 to 85 years. No patient received concurrent therapy alongside SBRT. SBRT was given in 3 to 5 fractions with a biologically effective dose of at least 100 Gy, using image-guided IMRT or VMAT. Enrolled patients comprised roughly 13 with newly diagnosed primary stage I lung tumors and five with oligometastatic NSCLC after surgical resection of the primary tumor. Every patient was deemed medically inoperable, eleven to twelve because of comorbidities and over five because they refused surgery. Peripheral blood TCR beta repertoires were profiled in stage I NSCLC patients before and after stereotactic body radiotherapy, and the repertoires were related to distant failure. Tumor histology was squamous cell carcinoma in about 7 patients and adenocarcinoma in about a dozen. For each of the 20 or so patients, one blood sample was taken before SBRT and one after, so the study sequenced roughly 38 samples in total.

A remark on this clonotype: Its cognate antigen has yet to be identified. Per-nucleotide qualities are absent, and no much larger clonotype sits a single base away.

The germline V gene specifies WSHSY as CDR1 and SAAADI as CDR2. The germline ends are 17 bases apart after V is trimmed by 10 bases and J by 2 bases. The CDR3 holds 15 amino acids from the cysteine to the phenylalanine. Solely the CDR3 DNA is kept, with 45 bases framed from the first base. Two rounds of multiplex PCR were used to amplify the TCR beta CDR3 region from genomic DNA. The first PCR round used primers specific to each TRBV and TRBJ gene, and the primer sequences were filed in Chinese patent CN105087789A. Universal primers were used in the second PCR round. The Roche High Pure PCR Template Preparation Kit was used to extract genomic DNA from the frozen PBMCs. Libraries were sequenced paired-end with 151 bp reads on an Illumina HiSeq 3000. As for how the authors treated the data: CutAdapt was used to discard raw reads that did not contain the multiplex PCR primer sequences. Using PEAR, the high-quality paired reads were merged into contigs. MiXCR assigned TRB V, D and J gene segments to each contig by aligning to reference sequences. CDR3 sequences were clustered by base quality and sequence similarity to remove sequencing errors. Shannon entropy, normalized by the natural log of the productive TCR sequence number, served as the measure of diversity. Clonality was defined as one minus Shannon entropy divided by the natural log of the number of unique clonotypes. Progression-free survival cut-offs for repertoire metrics were chosen using the Youden index of ROC curves, with analyses run in R 3.5.3. TCRdb ran its own pipeline on the public reads, namely fastp trimming at Q25 and MiXCR clone calling, and kept in-frame beta chains. Rows with a matching CDR3 protein are joined into one entry that keeps the most common DNA and genes. None of the V and J calls come from the authors' own analysis; TCRdb made them. The sample contains around 18,000 distinct CDR3 sequences, roughly 30% of them found a single time. Approximately 31% of the sample comes from the top ten.

A history of other malignancies or of prior chemotherapy or radiotherapy was absent in all patients, and node-negative disease was shown on CT and PET/CT in all patients. About 6.2 milliliters of peripheral venous blood were drawn into EDTA tubes at each of two time points. PBMCs were isolated by Ficoll-Paque Plus density-gradient centrifugation. Right after collection, samples were kept at -80 degrees C until analysis. The study at large found these results: The study was limited by the small cohort and short follow-up, and independent validation of the study findings is required. Post-SBRT Shannon entropy and its change from baseline were lower in patients who developed distant metastases; baseline Shannon entropy was not associated with metastases. None of the reported P values were adjusted for multiple comparisons. A decrease in unique TCR clone counts was observed after SBRT (median 10,088 before versus more than 6,000 after; Wilcoxon paired P=0.011). No determination of tumor specificity was made for expanded TCR clones. Differences by metastasis status were reportedly seen in TRBV and TRBJ usage frequencies, involving two V genes at baseline and, after SBRT, several V genes and two J genes.

Recombination linked TRBV10-2 to TRBJ2-2; the D element could tentatively be TRBD1 or TRBD2, as 6 bases agree for each. The specimen comprised PBMCs, sampled before or after stereotactic body radiation therapy (not recorded which). This receptor was obtained from a donor aged 50 or older with non-small cell lung cancer. The nucleotides are TGCGCCACCCCGGCTGAGGGGGGAAACACCGGGGAGCTGTTTTTT. Translated, it gives CATPAEGGNTGELFF.